This TCR beta chain came from a study of shared clonotypes between healthy human individuals. The CDR3 sequence is 15 residues long. The junction had 4 bases not matched to a gene; V was cut back by 5 bases and J by 4 bases. From germline, CDR1 is SGHAT and CDR2 FQNNGV. TCRdb keeps only in-frame clones here, not all; method: immunoSEQ multiplex PCR. The table lists around 2.5 million clones, approximately 93% of them singletons. This receptor was obtained from a man between 18 and 29 years old in good health. Some clones in this sample may be carry-over from other donors' samples. The rearrangement joins TRBV11-2 to TRBJ2-7; 14 positions agree with TRBD2. Sequencing was performed on naive CD4+ T cells from PBMCs. The subset: CD45RA+ positively selected. CDR3 protein: CASSAGTSGSYEQYF. CDR3 DNA: TGTGCCAGCAGCGCGGGGACTAGCGGGAGTTACGAGCAGTACTTC.